A selection of T cell receptor beta chains follows, all from one sample in a study of beta chain features in type 1 diabetes. Generated by immunoSEQ multiplex PCR, the TCRdb table keeps only in-frame clones and is missing some. The sample records roughly 280,000 clones, around 24% being singletons. Input material: naive CD4+ T cells from blood. Receptors originate from a woman aged 25 to 39 with type 1 diabetes. CDR3s include the opening cysteine and the closing phenylalanine or tryptophan. A D gene is named only where the DNA matches it firmly. Expanded clones are given a class, and other clones once, few, many or no size at all.

clone_size	j_call	d_call	v_call	cdr3_nt	cdr3_aa
NA	TRBJ2-1	NA	TRBV11-3	TGTGCCAGCCGATCCGGAGGTCCCGAGCAGTTCTTC	CASRSGGPEQFF
few	TRBJ2-1	TRBD2	TRBV6-5	TGTGCCAGCAGTTCCCCGGGACTAGCGGGGAATGAGCAGTTCTTC	CASSSPGLAGNEQFF
few	TRBJ2-5	NA	TRBV6-6	TGTGCCAGCAGTACTGAGGCGTACCAAGAGACCCAGTACTTC	CASSTEAYQETQYF
NA	TRBJ2-7	TRBD1	TRBV27	TGTGCCAGCAGTTCCCTGGACAGGGGGTACGAGCAGTACTTC	CASSSLDRGYEQYF
NA	TRBJ1-1	NA	TRBV6-5	TGTGCCAGCATGGGGGAGGGAGGGCGAGACACTGAAGCTTTCTTT	CASMGEGGRDTEAFF
few	TRBJ1-2	NA	TRBV20-1	TGCAGTGCTAGAGGACACGCAGAGAACACCTTC	CSARGHAENTF
few	TRBJ2-1	NA	TRBV30	TGTGCCTGGAGTACCGCTACTAGCTCCAATGAGCAGTTCTTC	CAWSTATSSNEQFF
NA	TRBJ2-4	TRBD2	TRBV7-2	TGTGCCAGCAGCTGGACTAGGGGAGTCAAAAACATTCAGTACTTC	CASSWTRGVKNIQYF
NA	TRBJ2-7	TRBD1	TRBV28	TGTGCCAGCAGCCTTGGGACAGGCCTACGGGAGCAGTACTTC	CASSLGTGLREQYF
few	TRBJ2-4	NA	TRBV7-9	TGTGCCAGCGGCGACAGCTTAGCCCAAAACATTCAGTACTTC	CASGDSLAQNIQYF
few	TRBJ2-2	NA	TRBV7-9	TGTGCCAGCAGCCTCGGGGGTAACACCGGGGAGCTGTTTTTT	CASSLGGNTGELFF
few	TRBJ2-3	NA	TRBV5-1	TGCGCCAGCAGCGCCTCCAGGGTACGGGCAGATACGCAGTATTTT	CASSASRVRADTQYF
few	TRBJ2-4	NA	TRBV19	TGTGCCAGTAGGCCCTCGGGTCGTGGAGCCAAAAACATTCAGTACTTC	CASRPSGRGAKNIQYF
NA	TRBJ1-2	NA	TRBV18	TGTGCCAGCTCACCAGGGCCGGACAGAGAATATGGCTACACCTTC	CASSPGPDREYGYTF
NA	TRBJ1-2	TRBD1	TRBV30	TGTGCCTGGACCACAGGGGGCCGGCGTAGTGGCTACACCTTC	CAWTTGGRRSGYTF
NA	TRBJ2-1	TRBD1	TRBV28	TGTGCCAGCAAGATTACAGGGGGCGCCTCCAATGAGCAGTTCTTC	CASKITGGASNEQFF
few	TRBJ2-3	TRBD2	TRBV2	TGTGCCAGCAGTGCGTCTAGCGGGAAGAACGCAGATACGCAGTATTTT	CASSASSGKNADTQYF
few	TRBJ1-2	NA	TRBV29-1	TGCAGCGTTGTTAGTCAGGGGTCTTATGGCTACACCTTC	CSVVSQGSYGYTF